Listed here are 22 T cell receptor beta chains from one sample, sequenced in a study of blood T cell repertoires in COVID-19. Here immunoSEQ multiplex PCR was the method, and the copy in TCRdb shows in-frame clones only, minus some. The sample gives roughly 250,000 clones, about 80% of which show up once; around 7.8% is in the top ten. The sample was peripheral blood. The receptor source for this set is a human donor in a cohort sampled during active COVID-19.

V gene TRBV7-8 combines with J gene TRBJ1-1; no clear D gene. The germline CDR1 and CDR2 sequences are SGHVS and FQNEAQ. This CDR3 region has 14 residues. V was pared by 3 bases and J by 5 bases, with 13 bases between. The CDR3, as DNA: TGTGCCAGCAGCTTGAGATCCTCCCGAACTGAAGCTTTCTTT. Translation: CASSLRSSRTEAFF.

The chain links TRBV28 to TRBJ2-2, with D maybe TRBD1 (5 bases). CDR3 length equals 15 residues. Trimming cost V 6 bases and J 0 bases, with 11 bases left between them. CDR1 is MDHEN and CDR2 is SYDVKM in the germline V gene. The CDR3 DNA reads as TGTGCCAGCAGCATCAGACAGACGAACACCGGGGAGCTGTTTTTT. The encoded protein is CASSIRQTNTGELFF.

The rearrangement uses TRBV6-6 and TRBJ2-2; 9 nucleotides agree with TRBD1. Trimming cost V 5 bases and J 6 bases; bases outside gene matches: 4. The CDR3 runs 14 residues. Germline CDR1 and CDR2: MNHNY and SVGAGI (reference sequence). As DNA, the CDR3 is TGTGCCAGCAGTCGGACAGGGGTGGCCGGGGAGCTGTTTTTT. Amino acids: CASSRTGVAGELFF.

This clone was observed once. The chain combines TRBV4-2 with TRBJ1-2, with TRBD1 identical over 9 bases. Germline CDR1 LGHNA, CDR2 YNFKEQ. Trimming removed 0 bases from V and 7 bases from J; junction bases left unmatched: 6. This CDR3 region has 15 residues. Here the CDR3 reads CASSQDPHRGLGYTF. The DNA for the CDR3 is TGTGCCAGCAGCCAAGACCCCCACAGGGGGCTTGGCTACACCTTC.

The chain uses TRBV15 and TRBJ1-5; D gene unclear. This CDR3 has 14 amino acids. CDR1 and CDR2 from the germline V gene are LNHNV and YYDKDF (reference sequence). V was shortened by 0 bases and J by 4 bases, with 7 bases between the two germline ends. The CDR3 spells CATSRDPRNQPQHF. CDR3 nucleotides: TGTGCCACCAGCAGAGACCCCAGAAATCAGCCCCAGCATTTT.

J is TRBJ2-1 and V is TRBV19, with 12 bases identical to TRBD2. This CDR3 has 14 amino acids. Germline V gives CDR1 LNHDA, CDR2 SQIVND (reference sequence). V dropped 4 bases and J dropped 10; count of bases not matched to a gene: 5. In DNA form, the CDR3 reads TGTGCCAGTAGTACCCCGGGACTAGCGGGCGAGCAGTTCTTC. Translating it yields CASSTPGLAGEQFF.

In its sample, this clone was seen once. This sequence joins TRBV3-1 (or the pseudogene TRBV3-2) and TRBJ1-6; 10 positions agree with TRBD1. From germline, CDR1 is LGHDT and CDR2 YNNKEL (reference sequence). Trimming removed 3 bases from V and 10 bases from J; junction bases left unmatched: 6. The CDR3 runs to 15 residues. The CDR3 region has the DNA TGTGCCAGCAGCCAGATGGACAGGGGGAACTCACCCCTCCACTTT. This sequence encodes CASSQMDRGNSPLHF.

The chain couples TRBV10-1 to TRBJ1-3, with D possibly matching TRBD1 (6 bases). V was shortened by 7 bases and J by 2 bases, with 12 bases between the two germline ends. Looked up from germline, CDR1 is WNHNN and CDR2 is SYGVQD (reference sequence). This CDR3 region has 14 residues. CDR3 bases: TGCGCCAGCAAGCCCGGGGGGCCTGGAAACACCATATATTTT. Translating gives CASKPGGPGNTIYF.

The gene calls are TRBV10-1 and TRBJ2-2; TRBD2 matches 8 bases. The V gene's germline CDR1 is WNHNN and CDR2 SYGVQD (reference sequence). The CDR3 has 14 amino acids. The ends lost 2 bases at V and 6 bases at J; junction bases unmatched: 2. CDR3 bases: TGCGCCAGCAGTGAGAGACTAGCGCCCGGGGAGCTGTTTTTT. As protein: CASSERLAPGELFF.

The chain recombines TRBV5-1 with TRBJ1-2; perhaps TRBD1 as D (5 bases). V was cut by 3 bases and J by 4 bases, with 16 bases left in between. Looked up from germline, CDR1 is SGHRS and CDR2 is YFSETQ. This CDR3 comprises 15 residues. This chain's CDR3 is CASSSDGGGAYGYTF. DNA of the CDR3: TGCGCCAGCAGCTCGGACGGTGGAGGGGCCTATGGCTACACCTTC.

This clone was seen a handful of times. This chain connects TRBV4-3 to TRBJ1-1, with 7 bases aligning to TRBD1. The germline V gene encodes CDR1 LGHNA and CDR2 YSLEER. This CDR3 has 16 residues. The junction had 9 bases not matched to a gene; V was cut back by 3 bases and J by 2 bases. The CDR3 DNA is TGCGCCAGCAGCCAGGAGACAGGGTCCCGTAACACTGAAGCTTTCTTT. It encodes CASSQETGSRNTEAFF.

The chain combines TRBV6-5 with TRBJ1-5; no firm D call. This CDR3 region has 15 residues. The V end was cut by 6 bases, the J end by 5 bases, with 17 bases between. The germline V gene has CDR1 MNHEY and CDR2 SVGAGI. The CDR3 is CASSLERVGHQPQHF. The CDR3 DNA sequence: TGTGCCAGCAGCTTAGAGAGGGTCGGCCATCAGCCCCAGCATTTT.

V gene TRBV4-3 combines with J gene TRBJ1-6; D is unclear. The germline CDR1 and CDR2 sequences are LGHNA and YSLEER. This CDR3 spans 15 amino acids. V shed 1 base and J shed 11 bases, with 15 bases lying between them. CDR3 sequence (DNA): TGCGCCAGCAGCCAAGCCCATGGAGGGCAGACACCCCTCCACTTT. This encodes CASSQAHGGQTPLHF.

The CDR3 spells CASSLLSGQYNSPLHF. The DNA for the CDR3 is TGTGCCAGCAGCTTATTATCGGGACAGTATAATTCACCCCTCCACTTT. The V call is TRBV5-6, the J call TRBJ1-6, with 7 bases matching TRBD1. CDR3 length equals 16 residues. Unmatched junction bases numbered 6, after V lost 2 bases and J lost 4 bases. Germline CDR1 is SGHDT and CDR2 is YYEEEE.

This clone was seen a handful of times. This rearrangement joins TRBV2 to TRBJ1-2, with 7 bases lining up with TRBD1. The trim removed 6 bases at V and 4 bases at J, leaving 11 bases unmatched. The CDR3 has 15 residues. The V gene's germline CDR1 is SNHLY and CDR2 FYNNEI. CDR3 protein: CASRTDPQGSYGYTF. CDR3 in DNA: TGTGCCAGCAGGACCGACCCACAGGGGTCCTATGGCTACACCTTC.

CDR3 protein: CASRKRTSGGLHFF. For the CDR3, the DNA is TGTGCCAGCAGAAAACGGACTAGCGGGGGCCTGCATTTCTTC. V is TRBV6-5 and J is TRBJ2-1; 13 bases are a match to TRBD2. J was trimmed by 16 bases and V by 6 bases; bases with no gene match: 12. Germline CDR1 MNHEY, CDR2 SVGAGI. The length of the CDR3 is 14 residues.

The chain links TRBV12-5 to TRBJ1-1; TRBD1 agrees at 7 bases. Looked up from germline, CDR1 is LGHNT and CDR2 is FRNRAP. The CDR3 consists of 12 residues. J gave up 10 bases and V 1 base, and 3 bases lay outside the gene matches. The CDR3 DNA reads TGTGCTAGTGGTTTGGGACAGGGTGTAGCTTTCTTT. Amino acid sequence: CASGLGQGVAFF.

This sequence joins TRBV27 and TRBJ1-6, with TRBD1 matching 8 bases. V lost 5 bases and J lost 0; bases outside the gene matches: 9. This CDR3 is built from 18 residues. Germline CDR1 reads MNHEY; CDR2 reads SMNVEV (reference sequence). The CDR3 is CASSLRDRPSSYNSPLHF. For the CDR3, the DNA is TGTGCCAGCAGTCTCCGGGACAGGCCGAGCTCCTATAATTCACCCCTCCACTTT.

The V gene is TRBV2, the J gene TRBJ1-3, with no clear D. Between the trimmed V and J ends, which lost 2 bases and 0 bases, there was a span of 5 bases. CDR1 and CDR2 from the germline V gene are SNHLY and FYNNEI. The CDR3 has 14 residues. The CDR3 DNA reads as TGTGCCAGCAGTGAACGGTACTCTGGAAACACCATATATTTT. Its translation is CASSERYSGNTIYF.

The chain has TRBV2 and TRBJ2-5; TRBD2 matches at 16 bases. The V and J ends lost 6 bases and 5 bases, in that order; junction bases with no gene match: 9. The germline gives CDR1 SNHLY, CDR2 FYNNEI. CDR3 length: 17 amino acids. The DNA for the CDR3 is TGTGCCAGCAGGACCGGGACTAGCGGGAGGGCACTGGAGACCCAGTACTTC. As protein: CASRTGTSGRALETQYF.

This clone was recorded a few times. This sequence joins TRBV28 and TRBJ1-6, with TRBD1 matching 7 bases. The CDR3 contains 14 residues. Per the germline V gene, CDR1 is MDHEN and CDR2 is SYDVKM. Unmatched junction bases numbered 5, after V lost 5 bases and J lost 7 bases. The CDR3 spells CASSPWTGNSPLHF. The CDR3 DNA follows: TGTGCCAGCAGTCCCTGGACAGGAAATTCACCCCTCCACTTT. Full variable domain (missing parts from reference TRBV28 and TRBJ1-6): DVKVTQSSRYLVKRTGEKVFLECVQDMDHENMFWYRQDPGLGLRLIYFSYDVKMKEKGDIPEGYSVSREKKERFSLILESASTNQTSMYLCASSPWTGNSPLHFGNGTRLTVT.

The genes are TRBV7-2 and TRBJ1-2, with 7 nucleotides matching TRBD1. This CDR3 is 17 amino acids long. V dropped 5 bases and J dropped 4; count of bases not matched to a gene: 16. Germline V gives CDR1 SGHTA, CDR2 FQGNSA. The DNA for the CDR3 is TGTGCCAGCAGCAACGAGGCACAGGGGTCTTCTAGCTATGGCTACACCTTC. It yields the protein CASSNEAQGSSSYGYTF.